What follows are 15 T cell receptor beta chains derived from one specimen sequenced in a study of cytomegalovirus exposure and HLA in healthy donors (dated by TCRdb to about 2017). Preparation of the library involved the immunoSEQ multiplex PCR assay. A mixture of 60 forward primers for TCR Vbeta segments and 13 reverse primers for TCR Jbeta segments was used in the multiplex PCR. TCRdb retrieved this table from immuneACCESS and kept in-frame rearrangements only. Not all clones are present; in checked studies, unresolved V genes account for under half, and no reason is known for the remainder. This sample gives approximately 150,000 clones in total; around 86% of them show up just once. Over 2% of the sample rests with the top ten. The sequencing sample was made of PBMCs. Source of these receptors: a male donor in good health and CMV-seronegative.

Here the CDR3 reads CASSQMSGQEYEQYF. In nucleotides, the CDR3 is TGCGCCAGCAGCCAAATGTCGGGACAGGAGTACGAGCAGTACTTC. The chain joins TRBV5-1 to TRBJ2-7; 8 bases align to TRBD1. CDR1 and CDR2 (germline): SGHRS, YFSETQ. The trim removed 4 bases at V and 4 bases at J, leaving 10 bases unmatched. CDR3 size: 15 residues.

This chain connects TRBV2 to TRBJ1-2; no definite D call. This CDR3 is built from 13 residues. With 2 bases removed from V and 5 bases from J, the gap between germline ends came to 9 bases. Germline-derived CDR1 and CDR2 are SNHLY and FYNNEI. The CDR3 region has the DNA TGTGCCAGCAGTGAACCATCGGGTTATGGCTACACCTTC. It yields the protein CASSEPSGYGYTF.

The chain joins TRBV7-2 to TRBJ1-2, with 9 bases matching TRBD1. Germline CDR1 SGHTA, CDR2 FQGNSA. This CDR3 contains 18 residues. The V gene end was trimmed by 5 bases and the J gene end by 8 bases; junction bases not matched to a gene: 21. CDR3 DNA: TGTGCCAGCAGCAAAGCACCACCCCTCACAGGGGGCGCTTCGGGCTACACCTTC. Protein product: CASSKAPPLTGGASGYTF.

The chain recombines TRBV30 with TRBJ1-1; D unresolved. Germline V gene lookup returns CDR1 GTSNPN and CDR2 SVGIG (reference sequence). Trimming shortened V by 2 bases and J by 6 bases, and 10 bases separated the two germline ends. The CDR3 spans 12 residues. The CDR3 loop is CAWSSTVAEAFF. In nucleotides, the CDR3 is TGTGCCTGGAGTTCCACCGTAGCTGAAGCTTTCTTT. Looking up the rest from reference TRBV30 and TRBJ1-1 gives the full variable domain: SQTIHQWPATLVQPVGSPLSLECTVEGTSNPNLYWYRQAAGRGLQLLFYSVGIGQISSEVPQNLSASRPQDRQFILSSKKLLLSDSGFYLCAWSSTVAEAFFGQGTRLTVV.

This clone was seen once. The V gene is TRBV5-1, the J gene TRBJ2-3; 9 positions agree with TRBD2. Germline V gene data show CDR1 as SGHRS and CDR2 as YFSETQ. There are 16 residues in the CDR3. V dropped 4 bases and J dropped 4; count of bases not matched to a gene: 10. CDR3 in amino acids: CASSPRGSGGADTQYF. Here the CDR3 DNA reads TGCGCCAGCAGCCCCCGAGGTAGCGGGGGCGCAGATACGCAGTATTTT.

The chain carries TRBV7-9 and TRBJ1-4; D might be TRBD1 (6 bases). The CDR3 is 15 amino acids. CDR1 and CDR2 from the germline V gene are SEHNR and FQNEAQ (reference sequence). Trimming shortened V by 3 bases and J by 9 bases, and 17 bases separated the two germline ends. The chain's CDR3 is CASSLDSSSLKKLFF. Here the CDR3 DNA reads TGTGCCAGCAGCTTGGACAGCTCTTCTCTGAAAAAACTGTTTTTT.

CDR3: CASSFQGQGRYEQYF. CDR3 DNA: TGTGCCAGCAGTTTCCAGGGACAGGGACGCTACGAGCAGTACTTC. V and J are TRBV27 and TRBJ2-5; the match to TRBD1 covers 9 bases. The end of the DNA fits TRBJ2-7 better, so the J call may be wrong. Germline V gene sequence: CDR1 MNHEY, CDR2 SMNVEV (reference sequence). The CDR3 has 15 residues.

The rearrangement links TRBV29-1 to TRBJ1-1; the match to TRBD1 covers 8 bases. With V trimmed by 1 base and J by 3 bases, 4 bases remained unmatched. CDR1 and CDR2 (germline): SQVTM, ANQGSEA. The length of the CDR3 is 14 residues. The CDR3 nucleotides are TGCAGCGTTGAAGCCCAGGGGGCGGACACTGAAGCTTTCTTT. It codes for CSVEAQGADTEAFF.

This rearrangement joins TRBV30 to TRBJ1-1, with D tentatively TRBD1 (5 bases). Trimming shortened V by 3 bases and J by 4 bases, and 12 bases separated the two germline ends. Germline loops: CDR1 GTSNPN, CDR2 SVGIG (reference sequence). This CDR3 spans 13 amino acids. For the CDR3, the DNA is TGTGCCTGGAGAGGACAAATGGGCACTGAAGCTTTCTTT. Its protein is CAWRGQMGTEAFF.

Comment on this clone: Different DNA sequences within this sample yield the same CDR3. V and J are TRBV6-5 and TRBJ2-3; 9 bases fit TRBD1. CDR1 is MNHEY, CDR2 SVGAGI, per germline. Losses at the gene ends were 0 bases for V and 4 bases for J; bases not matched to a gene: 2. The CDR3 sequence is 15 residues long. The CDR3 nucleotides are TGTGCCAGCAGTTACTCGGGACAGGGCGCAGATACGCAGTATTTT. Translation gives CASSYSGQGADTQYF.

This clone has only a few counts. The chain joins TRBV27 to TRBJ2-1; 7 bases are shared with TRBD2. V shed 0 bases, J shed 12 bases, and the junction held 14 bases outside the gene matches. CDR1 MNHEY and CDR2 SMNVEV come from the germline V gene (reference sequence). The CDR3 is 16 residues long. The CDR3 region has the DNA TGTGCCAGCAGTTTATCCCTCTTGGCGGGGAGGGCCCGGCAGTTCTTC. Amino acids: CASSLSLLAGRARQFF.

Points on this clone: A junction boundary mismatches the germline segment, possibly from a read error. The chain is built from TRBV12-5 and TRBJ1-5; D may be TRBD1 (6 bases). The CDR3 contains 16 residues. Germline V gene lookup returns CDR1 LGHNT and CDR2 FRNRAP. The CDR3 DNA follows: TGTGCTAGTGATTTGTTGTGGGCAGGGGGCAATCAGCCCCAGCATTTT. Protein: CASDLLWAGGNQPQHF.

This clone has more than one count but fewer than ten. The rearrangement links TRBV5-1 to TRBJ2-5; 11 bases align to TRBD2. The CDR3 is made up of 15 amino acids. Germline assignment: CDR1 SGHRS and CDR2 YFSETQ. The V segment lost 4 bases and the J segment 5 bases; nucleotides outside the gene matches: 7. CDR3 in amino acids: CASSTGTSGWETQYF. The CDR3 DNA reads as TGCGCCAGCAGCACCGGGACTAGCGGCTGGGAGACCCAGTACTTC.

This clone was picked up one time. The gene calls are TRBV7-2 and TRBJ2-5; TRBD2 is a possible D gene (6 bases). From germline, CDR1 is SGHTA and CDR2 FQGNSA. Trimming took 3 bases from V and 3 from J, leaving 8 bases between them. The CDR3 extends over 13 amino acids. The CDR3 DNA follows: TGTGCCAGCAGCTTTCCGGGAGAAGAGACCCAGTACTTC. This translates into CASSFPGEETQYF. The full variable domain, in which reference TRBV7-2 and TRBJ2-5 provide the parts outside the CDR3, is GAGVSQSPSNKVTEKGKDVELRCDPISGHTALYWYRQSLGQGLEFLIYFQGNSAPDKSGLPSDRFSAERTGGSVSTLTIQRTQQEDSAVYLCASSFPGEETQYFGPGTRLLVL.

CDR3 bases: TGTGCCAGCAGTCGACGGCCTACAGGTGGCAATCAGCCCCAGCATTTT. It encodes CASSRRPTGGNQPQHF. The gene calls are TRBV6-6 and TRBJ1-5; tentative D call: TRBD1 (5 bases). Germline lookup yields CDR1 MNHNY and CDR2 SVGAGI (reference sequence). Trimming took off 5 bases at V and 2 bases at J, with 16 bases between the two ends. The length of the CDR3 is 16 residues.